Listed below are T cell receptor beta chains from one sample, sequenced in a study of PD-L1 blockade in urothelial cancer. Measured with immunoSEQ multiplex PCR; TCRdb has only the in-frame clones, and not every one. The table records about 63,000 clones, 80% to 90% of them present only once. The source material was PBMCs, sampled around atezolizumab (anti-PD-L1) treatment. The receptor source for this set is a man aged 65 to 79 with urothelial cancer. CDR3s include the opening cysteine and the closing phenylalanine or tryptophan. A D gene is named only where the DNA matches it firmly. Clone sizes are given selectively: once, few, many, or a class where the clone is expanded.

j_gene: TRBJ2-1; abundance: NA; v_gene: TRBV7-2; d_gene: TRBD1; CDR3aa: CASSAGGQPYNEQFF; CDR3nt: TGTGCCAGCAGCGCAGGGGGACAGCCCTACAATGAGCAGTTCTTC
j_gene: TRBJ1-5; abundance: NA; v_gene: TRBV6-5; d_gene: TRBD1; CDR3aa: CASRKTGDSYQPQHF; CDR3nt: TGTGCCAGCAGAAAGACAGGGGATTCTTATCAGCCCCAGCATTTT
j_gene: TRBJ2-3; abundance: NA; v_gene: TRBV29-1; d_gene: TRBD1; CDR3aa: CSVGQGEVTDTQYF; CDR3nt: TGCAGCGTCGGACAGGGGGAGGTCACAGATACGCAGTATTTT
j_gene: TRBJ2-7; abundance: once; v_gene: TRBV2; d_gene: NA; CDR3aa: CASSEGAGSLPYF; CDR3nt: TGTGCCAGCAGTGAAGGGGCCGGCAGCCTCCCGTACTTC
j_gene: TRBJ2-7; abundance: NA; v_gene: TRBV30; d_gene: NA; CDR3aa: CAWSVGGGEQYF; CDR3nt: TGTGCCTGGAGTGTAGGGGGGGGCGAGCAGTACTTC
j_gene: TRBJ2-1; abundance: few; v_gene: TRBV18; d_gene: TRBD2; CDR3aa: CASSRGSGRAYNEQFF; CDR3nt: TGTGCCAGCTCACGGGGTAGCGGGAGGGCCTACAATGAGCAGTTCTTC
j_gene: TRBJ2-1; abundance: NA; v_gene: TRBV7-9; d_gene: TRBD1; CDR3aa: CASSRAYGQGGYNEQFF; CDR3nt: TGTGCCAGCAGCCGTGCCTATGGACAGGGGGGGTACAATGAGCAGTTCTTC
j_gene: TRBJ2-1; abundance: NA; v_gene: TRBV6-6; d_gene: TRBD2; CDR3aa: CASSNLAGGQGEQFF; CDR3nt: TGTGCCAGCAGCAACCTAGCGGGGGGGCAAGGTGAGCAGTTCTTC
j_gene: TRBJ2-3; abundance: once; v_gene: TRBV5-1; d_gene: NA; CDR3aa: CASSSNRGGDTQYF; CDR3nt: TGCGCCAGCAGCTCCAACAGGGGGGGAGATACGCAGTATTTT
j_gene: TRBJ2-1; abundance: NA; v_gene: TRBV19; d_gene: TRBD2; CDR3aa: CASSMAGLAGGAYNEQFF; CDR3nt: TGTGCCAGTAGTATGGCAGGACTAGCGGGAGGAGCTTACAATGAGCAGTTCTTC
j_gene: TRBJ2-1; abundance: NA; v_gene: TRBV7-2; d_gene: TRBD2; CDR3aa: CASKLAGGGNEQFF; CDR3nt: TGTGCCAGCAAGCTAGCGGGGGGGGGCAATGAGCAGTTCTTC
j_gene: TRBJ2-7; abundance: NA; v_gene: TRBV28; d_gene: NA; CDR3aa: CASSYGQSYEQYF; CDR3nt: TGTGCCAGCAGTTACGGACAGTCCTACGAGCAGTACTTC
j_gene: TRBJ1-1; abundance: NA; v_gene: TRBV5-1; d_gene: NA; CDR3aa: CASRQSVNTEAFF; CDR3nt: TGCGCCAGCAGACAGTCCGTGAACACTGAAGCTTTCTTT
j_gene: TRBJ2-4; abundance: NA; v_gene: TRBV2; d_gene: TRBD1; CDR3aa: CASSDPGQGANIQYF; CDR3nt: TGTGCCAGCAGCGATCCGGGACAGGGGGCGAACATTCAGTACTTC
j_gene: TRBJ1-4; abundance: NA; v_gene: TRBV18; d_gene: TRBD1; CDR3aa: CASSPPFGQGEEKLFF; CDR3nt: TGTGCCAGCTCGCCTCCCTTTGGACAGGGGGAAGAAAAACTGTTTTTT
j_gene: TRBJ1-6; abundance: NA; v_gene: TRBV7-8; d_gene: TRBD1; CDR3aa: CASSLAPGQGGSPLHF; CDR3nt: TGTGCCAGCAGCTTAGCACCGGGACAGGGAGGTTCACCCCTCCACTTT
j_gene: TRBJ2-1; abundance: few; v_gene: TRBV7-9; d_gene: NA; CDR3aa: CASSLSQGWNEQFF; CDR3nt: TGTGCCAGCAGCTTGAGTCAGGGGTGGAATGAGCAGTTCTTC
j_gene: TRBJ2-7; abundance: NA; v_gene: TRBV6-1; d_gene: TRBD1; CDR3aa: CASRGQGAGEQYF; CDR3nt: TGTGCCAGCAGGGGACAGGGGGCTGGGGAGCAGTACTTC
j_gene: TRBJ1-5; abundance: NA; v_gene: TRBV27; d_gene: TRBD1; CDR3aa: CASRPTGGSSNQPQHF; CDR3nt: TGTGCCAGCAGACCAACAGGGGGGAGTAGCAATCAGCCCCAGCATTTT
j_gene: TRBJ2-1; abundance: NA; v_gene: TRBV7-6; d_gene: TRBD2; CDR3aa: CASSLGLAGADEQFF; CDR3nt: TGTGCCAGCAGCTTAGGGCTAGCGGGGGCGGATGAGCAGTTCTTC
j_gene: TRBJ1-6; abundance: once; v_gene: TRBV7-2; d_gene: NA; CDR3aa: CASSLQGASPLHF; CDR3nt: TGTGCCAGCAGCTTGCAGGGTGCCTCACCCCTCCACTTT
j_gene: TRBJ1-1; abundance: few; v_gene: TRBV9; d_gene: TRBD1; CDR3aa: CASSVDTGGTEAFF; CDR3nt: TGTGCCAGCAGCGTAGATACAGGGGGCACTGAAGCTTTCTTT
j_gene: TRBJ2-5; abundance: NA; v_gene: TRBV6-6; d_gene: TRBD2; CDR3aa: CASSYPGLAGQETQYF; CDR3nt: TGTGCCAGCAGTTACCCTGGACTAGCGGGACAAGAGACCCAGTACTTC
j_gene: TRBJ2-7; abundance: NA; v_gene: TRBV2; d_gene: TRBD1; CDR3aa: CASRDLTGGPYEQYF; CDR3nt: TGTGCCAGCAGGGATCTGACAGGGGGTCCCTACGAGCAGTACTTC
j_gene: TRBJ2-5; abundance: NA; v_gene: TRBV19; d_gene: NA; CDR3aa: CASSIMETQYF; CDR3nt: TGTGCCAGTAGTATCATGGAGACCCAGTACTTC
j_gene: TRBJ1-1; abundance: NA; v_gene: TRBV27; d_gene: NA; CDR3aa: CASSFGGGWVTEAFF; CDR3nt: TGTGCCAGCAGTTTCGGGGGGGGCTGGGTTACTGAAGCTTTCTTT
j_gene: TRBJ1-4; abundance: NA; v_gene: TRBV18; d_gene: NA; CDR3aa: CASSPSGSTNEKLFF; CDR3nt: TGTGCCAGCTCACCCTCAGGGTCGACTAATGAAAAACTGTTTTTT
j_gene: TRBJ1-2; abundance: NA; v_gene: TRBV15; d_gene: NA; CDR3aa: CATSINREGGYTF; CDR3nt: TGTGCCACCAGCATTAACAGGGAAGGTGGCTACACCTTC
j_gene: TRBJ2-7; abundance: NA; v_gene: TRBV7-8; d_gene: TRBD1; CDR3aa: CASSLEQGDAEQYF; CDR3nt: TGTGCCAGCAGCTTAGAACAGGGGGATGCGGAGCAGTACTTC
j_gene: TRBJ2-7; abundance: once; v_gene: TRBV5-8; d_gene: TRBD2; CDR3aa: CASSLTGASGSEQYF; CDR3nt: TGTGCCAGCAGCCTGACTGGGGCTAGCGGGAGCGAGCAGTACTTC
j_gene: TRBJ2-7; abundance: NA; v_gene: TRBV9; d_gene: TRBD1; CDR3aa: CASSPGRQGAYEQYF; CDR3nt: TGTGCCAGCAGCCCGGGTAGGCAGGGGGCCTACGAGCAGTACTTC
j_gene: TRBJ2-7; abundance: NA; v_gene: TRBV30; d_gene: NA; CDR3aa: CAWNLGGPGEQYF; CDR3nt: TGTGCCTGGAACCTCGGAGGGCCGGGGGAGCAGTACTTC
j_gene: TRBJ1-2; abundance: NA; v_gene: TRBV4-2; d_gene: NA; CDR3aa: CASSPPGANYGYTF; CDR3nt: TGTGCCAGCAGCCCACCGGGTGCTAACTATGGCTACACCTTC
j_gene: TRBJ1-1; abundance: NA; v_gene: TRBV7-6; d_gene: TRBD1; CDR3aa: CASSPNRQGLDEAFF; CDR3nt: TGTGCCAGCAGCCCTAATCGACAGGGTCTAGATGAAGCTTTCTTT
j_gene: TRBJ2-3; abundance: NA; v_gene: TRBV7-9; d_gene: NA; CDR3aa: CASSLARDTQYF; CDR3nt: TGTGCCAGCAGCTTAGCTCGGGATACGCAGTATTTT
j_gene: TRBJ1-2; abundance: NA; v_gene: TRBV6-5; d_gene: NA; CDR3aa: CASSYSSWQGSYGYTF; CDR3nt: TGTGCCAGCAGTTACTCGAGTTGGCAGGGCAGCTATGGCTACACCTTC
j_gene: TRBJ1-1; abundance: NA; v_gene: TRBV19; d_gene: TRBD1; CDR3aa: CASSTTGDTEAFF; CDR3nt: TGTGCCAGTAGTACGACAGGGGACACTGAAGCTTTCTTT
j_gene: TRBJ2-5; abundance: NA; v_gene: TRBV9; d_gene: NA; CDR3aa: CASSVRSLGAGETQYF; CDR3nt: TGTGCCAGCAGCGTCCGTAGTCTTGGGGCGGGGGAGACCCAGTACTTC
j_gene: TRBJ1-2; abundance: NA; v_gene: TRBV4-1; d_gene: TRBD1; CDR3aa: CASSQEAGGGYGYTF; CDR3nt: TGCGCCAGCAGCCAAGAGGCAGGGGGAGGCTATGGCTACACCTTC
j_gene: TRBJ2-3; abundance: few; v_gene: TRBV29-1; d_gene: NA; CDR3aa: CSVVSEIATDTQYF; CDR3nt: TGCAGCGTTGTCAGCGAAATAGCCACAGATACGCAGTATTTT
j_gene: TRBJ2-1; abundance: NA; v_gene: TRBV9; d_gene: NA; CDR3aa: CASSPSITYNEQFF; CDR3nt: TGTGCCAGCAGCCCATCAATCACCTACAATGAGCAGTTCTTC
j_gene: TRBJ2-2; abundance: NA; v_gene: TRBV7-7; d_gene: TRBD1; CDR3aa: CASSLGTGGAGELFF; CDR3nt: TGTGCCAGCAGCTTAGGGACAGGGGGTGCCGGGGAGCTGTTTTTT
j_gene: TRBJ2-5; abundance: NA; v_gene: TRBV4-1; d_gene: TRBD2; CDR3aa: CASSQDSRGGATQYF; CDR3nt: TGCGCCAGCAGCCAAGATAGTCGGGGAGGGGCGACCCAGTACTTC
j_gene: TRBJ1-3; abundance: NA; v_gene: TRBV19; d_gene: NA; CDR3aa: CASSTTASGNTIYF; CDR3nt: TGTGCCAGTAGTACTACCGCATCTGGAAACACCATATATTTT
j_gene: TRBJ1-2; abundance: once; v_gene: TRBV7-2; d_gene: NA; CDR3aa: CASSLAVTGRYGYTF; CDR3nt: TGTGCCAGCAGCTTAGCCGTTACAGGGCGCTATGGCTACACCTTC
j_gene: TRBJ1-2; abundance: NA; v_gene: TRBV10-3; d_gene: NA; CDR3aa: CAISAGQLNYGYTF; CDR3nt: TGTGCCATCAGTGCCGGACAGCTTAACTATGGCTACACCTTC
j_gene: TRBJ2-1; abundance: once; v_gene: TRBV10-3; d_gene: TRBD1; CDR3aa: CAIKRGLSSYNEQFF; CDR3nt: TGTGCCATCAAGAGGGGGCTCTCCTCCTACAATGAGCAGTTCTTC
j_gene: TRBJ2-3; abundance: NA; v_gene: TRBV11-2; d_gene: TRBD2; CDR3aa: CASSLGAGFVGDTQYF; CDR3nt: TGTGCCAGCAGCTTAGGAGCGGGGTTCGTGGGAGATACGCAGTATTTT
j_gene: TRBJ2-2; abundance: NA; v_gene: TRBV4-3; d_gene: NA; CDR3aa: CASSQETEDELFF; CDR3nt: TGCGCCAGCAGCCAAGAGACCGAGGATGAGCTGTTTTTT
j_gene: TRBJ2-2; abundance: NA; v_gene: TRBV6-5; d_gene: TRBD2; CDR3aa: CASSYTAGGEAGELFF; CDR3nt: TGTGCCAGCAGCTACACGGCCGGGGGGGAGGCCGGGGAGCTGTTTTTT
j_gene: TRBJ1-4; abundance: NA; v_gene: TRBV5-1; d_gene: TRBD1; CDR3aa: CASSSGTGDGEKLFF; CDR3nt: TGCGCCAGCAGCTCAGGGACAGGGGATGGGGAAAAACTGTTTTTT
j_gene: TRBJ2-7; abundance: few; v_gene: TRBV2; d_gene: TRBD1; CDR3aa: CASNRGMNEQYF; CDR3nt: TGTGCCAGCAACAGGGGAATGAACGAGCAGTACTTC